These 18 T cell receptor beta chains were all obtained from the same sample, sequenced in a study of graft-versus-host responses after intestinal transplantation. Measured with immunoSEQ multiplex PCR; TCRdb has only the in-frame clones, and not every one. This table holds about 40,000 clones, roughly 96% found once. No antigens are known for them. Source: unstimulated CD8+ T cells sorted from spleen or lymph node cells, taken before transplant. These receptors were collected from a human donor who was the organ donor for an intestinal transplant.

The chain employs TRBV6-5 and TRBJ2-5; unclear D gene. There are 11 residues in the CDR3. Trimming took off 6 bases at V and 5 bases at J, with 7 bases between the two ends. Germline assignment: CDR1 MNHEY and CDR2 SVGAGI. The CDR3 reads CASSVAETQYF. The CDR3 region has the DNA TGTGCCAGCAGCGTAGCTGAGACCCAGTACTTC.

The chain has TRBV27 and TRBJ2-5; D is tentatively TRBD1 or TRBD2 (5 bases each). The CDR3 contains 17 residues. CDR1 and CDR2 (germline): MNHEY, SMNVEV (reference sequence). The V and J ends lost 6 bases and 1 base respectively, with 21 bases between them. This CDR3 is CASRPITGARVQETQYF. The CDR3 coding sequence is TGTGCCAGCAGACCTATCACCGGGGCGCGGGTCCAAGAGACCCAGTACTTC.

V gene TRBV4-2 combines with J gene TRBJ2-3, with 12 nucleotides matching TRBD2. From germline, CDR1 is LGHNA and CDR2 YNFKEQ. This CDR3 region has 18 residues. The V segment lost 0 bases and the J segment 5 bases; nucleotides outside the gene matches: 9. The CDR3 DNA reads TGTGCCAGCAGCCAAGATCTTCTACTAGCGGGGGGAGGAGATACGCAGTATTTT. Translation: CASSQDLLLAGGGDTQYF.

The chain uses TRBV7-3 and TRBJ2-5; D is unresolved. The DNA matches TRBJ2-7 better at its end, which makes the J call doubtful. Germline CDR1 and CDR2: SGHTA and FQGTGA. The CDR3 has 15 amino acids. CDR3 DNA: TGTGCCAGCAGCTTGGGCGTACGAGCCTCCTACGAGCAGTACTTC. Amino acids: CASSLGVRASYEQYF.

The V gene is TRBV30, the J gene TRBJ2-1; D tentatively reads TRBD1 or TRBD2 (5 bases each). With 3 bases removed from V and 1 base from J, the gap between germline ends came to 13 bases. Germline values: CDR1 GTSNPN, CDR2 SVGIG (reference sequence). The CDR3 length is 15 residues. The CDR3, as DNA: TGTGCCTGGAGCCCTTGGGGGAGTTCCTACAATGAGCAGTTCTTC. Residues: CAWSPWGSSYNEQFF.

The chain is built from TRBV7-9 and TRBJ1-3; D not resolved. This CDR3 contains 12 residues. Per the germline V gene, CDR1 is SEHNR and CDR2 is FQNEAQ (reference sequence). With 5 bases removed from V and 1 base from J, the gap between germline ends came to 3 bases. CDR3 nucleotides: TGTGCCAGCAGCACGTCTGGAAACACCATATATTTT. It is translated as CASSTSGNTIYF. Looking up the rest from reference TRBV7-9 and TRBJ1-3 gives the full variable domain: DTGVSQNPRHKITKRGQNVTFRCDPISEHNRLYWYRQTLGQGPEFLTYFQNEAQLEKSRLLSDRFSAERPKGSFSTLEIQRTEQGDSAMYLCASSTSGNTIYFGEGSWLTVV.

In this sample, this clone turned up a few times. DNA of the CDR3: TGCGCCAGCAGCTTTTCGGGGGGGCTGACGGATACGCAGTATTTT. Translating gives CASSFSGGLTDTQYF. This chain links TRBV5-1 with TRBJ2-3; 8 bases match TRBD2. This CDR3 has 15 amino acids. Germline V gives CDR1 SGHRS, CDR2 YFSETQ. J gave up 6 bases and V 2 bases, and 8 bases lay outside the gene matches. The full variable domain, rest sourced from reference TRBV5-1 and TRBJ2-3, is KAGVTQTPRYLIKTRGQQVTLSCSPISGHRSVSWYQQTPGQGLQFLFEYFSETQRNKGNFPGRFSGRQFSNSRSEMNVSTLELGDSALYLCASSFSGGLTDTQYFGPGTRLTVL.

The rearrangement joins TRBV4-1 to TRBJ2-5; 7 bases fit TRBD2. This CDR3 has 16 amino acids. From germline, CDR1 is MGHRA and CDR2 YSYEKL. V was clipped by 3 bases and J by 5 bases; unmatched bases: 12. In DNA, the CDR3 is TGCGCCAGCAGCCACCCTGAGACAGAGGGAGGGGAGACCCAGTACTTC. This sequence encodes CASSHPETEGGETQYF.

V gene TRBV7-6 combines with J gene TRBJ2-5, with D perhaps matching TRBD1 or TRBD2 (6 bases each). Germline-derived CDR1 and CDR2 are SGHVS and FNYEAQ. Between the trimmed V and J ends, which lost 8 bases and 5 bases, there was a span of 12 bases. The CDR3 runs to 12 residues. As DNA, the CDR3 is TGTGCCAGCGCTCGGGGGCACGAGACCCAGTACTTC. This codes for CASARGHETQYF. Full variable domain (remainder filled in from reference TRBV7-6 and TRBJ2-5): GAGVSQSPRYKVTKRGQDVALRCDPISGHVSLYWYRQALGQGPEFLTYFNYEAQQDKSGLPNDRFSAERPEGSISTLTIQRTEQRDSAMYRCASARGHETQYFGPGTRLLVL.

DNA of the CDR3: TGCGCCAGCAGCTTAGGCACCTACCAAGAGACCCAGTACTTC. Encoded protein: CASSLGTYQETQYF. The chain couples TRBV5-1 to TRBJ2-5; unclear D gene. There are 14 residues in the CDR3. Trimming removed 2 bases from V and 0 bases from J, with 8 bases in between. CDR1 and CDR2 (germline): SGHRS, YFSETQ.

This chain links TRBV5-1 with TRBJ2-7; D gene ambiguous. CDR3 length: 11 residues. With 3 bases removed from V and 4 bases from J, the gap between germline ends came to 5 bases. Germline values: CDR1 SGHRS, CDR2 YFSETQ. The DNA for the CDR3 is TGCGCCAGCAGCTATAATTACGAGCAGTACTTC. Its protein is CASSYNYEQYF.

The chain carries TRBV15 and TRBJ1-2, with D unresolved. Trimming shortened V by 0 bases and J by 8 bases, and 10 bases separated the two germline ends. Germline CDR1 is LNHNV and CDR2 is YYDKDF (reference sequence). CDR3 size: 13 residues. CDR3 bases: TGTGCCACCAGCAGAGACCGCTGGAGGGGCTACACCTTC. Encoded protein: CATSRDRWRGYTF.

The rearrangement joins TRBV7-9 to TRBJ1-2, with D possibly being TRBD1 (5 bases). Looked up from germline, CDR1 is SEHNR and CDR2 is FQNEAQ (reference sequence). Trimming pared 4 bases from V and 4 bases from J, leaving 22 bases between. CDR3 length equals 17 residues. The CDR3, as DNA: TGTGCCAGCAGCTCGCCCTGGAGGGGCCCCGTTGGCTATGGCTACACCTTC. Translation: CASSSPWRGPVGYGYTF.

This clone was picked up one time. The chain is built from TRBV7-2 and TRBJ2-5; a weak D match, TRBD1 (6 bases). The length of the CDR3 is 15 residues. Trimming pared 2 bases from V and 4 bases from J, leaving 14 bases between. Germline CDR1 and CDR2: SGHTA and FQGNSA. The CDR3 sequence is CASSLHNRDRETQYF. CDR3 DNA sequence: TGTGCCAGCAGCTTACATAACAGGGATAGAGAGACCCAGTACTTC.

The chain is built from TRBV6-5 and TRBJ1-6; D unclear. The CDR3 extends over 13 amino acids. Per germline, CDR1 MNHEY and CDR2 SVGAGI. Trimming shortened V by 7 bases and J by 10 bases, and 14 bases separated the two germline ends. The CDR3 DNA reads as TGTGCCAGCATTAGTGGCATTGCATCACCCCTCCACTTT. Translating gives CASISGIASPLHF.

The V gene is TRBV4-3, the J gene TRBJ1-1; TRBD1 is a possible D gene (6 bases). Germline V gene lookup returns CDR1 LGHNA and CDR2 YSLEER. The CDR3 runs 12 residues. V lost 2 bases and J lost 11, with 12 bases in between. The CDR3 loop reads CASSQWRGEAFF. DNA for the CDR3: TGCGCCAGCAGCCAATGGAGGGGGGAGGCTTTCTTT.

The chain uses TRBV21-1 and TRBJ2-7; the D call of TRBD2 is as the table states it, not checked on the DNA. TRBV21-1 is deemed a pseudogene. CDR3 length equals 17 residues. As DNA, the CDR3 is TGTGCCAGCAGCAACCCCCCCGGGGGGGAAATAACCTACGAGCAGTACTTC. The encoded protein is CASSNPPGGEITYEQYF.

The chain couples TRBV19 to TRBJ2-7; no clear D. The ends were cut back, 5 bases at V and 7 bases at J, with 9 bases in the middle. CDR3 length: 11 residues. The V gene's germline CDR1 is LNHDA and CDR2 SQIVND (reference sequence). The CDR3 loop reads CASSQAREQYF. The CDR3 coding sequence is TGTGCCAGTAGTCAGGCGAGGGAGCAGTACTTC.